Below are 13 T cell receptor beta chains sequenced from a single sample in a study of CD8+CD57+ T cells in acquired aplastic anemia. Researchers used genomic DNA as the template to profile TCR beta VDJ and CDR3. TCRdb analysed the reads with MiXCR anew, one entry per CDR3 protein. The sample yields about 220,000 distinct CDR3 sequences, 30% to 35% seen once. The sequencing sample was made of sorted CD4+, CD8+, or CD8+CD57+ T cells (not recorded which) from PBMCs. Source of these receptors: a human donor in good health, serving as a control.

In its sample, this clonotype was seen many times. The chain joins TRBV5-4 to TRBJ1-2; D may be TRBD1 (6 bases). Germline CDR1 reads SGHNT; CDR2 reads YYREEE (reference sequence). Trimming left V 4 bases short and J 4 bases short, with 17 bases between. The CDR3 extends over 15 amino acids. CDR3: CASSPGATGFYGYTF. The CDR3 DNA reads TGTGCCAGCAGCCCAGGGGCAACGGGTTTCTATGGCTACACCTTC.

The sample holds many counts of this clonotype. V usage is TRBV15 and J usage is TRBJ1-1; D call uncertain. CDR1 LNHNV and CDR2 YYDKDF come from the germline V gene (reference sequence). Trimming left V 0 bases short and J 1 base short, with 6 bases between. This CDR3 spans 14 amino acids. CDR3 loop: CATSRDSWNTEAFF. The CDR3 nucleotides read TGTGCCACCAGCAGAGATTCCTGGAACACTGAAGCTTTCTTT.

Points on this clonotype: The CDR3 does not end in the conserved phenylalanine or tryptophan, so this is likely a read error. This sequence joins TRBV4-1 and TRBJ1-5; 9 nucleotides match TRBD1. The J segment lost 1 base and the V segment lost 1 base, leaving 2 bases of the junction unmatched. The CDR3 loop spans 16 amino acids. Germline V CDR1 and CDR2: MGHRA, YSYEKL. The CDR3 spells CASSQVDRGSNQPQHV. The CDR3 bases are TGCGCCAGCAGCCAAGTCGACAGGGGGAGCAATCAGCCCCAGCATGTT.

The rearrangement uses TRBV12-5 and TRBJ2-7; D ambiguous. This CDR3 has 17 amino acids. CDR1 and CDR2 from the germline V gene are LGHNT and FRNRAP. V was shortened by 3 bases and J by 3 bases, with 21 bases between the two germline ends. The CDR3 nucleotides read TGTGCTAGTGGTTTCAACCCGTCCCCGCGGAACCACTACGAGCAGTACTTC. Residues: CASGFNPSPRNHYEQYF.

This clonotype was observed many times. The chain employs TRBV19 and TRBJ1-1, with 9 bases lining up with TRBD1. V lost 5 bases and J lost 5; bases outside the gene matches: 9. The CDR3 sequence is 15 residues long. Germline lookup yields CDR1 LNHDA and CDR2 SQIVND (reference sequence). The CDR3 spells CASSPRGQGNTEAFF. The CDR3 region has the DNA TGTGCCAGTAGTCCACGGGGACAGGGTAATACTGAAGCTTTCTTT.

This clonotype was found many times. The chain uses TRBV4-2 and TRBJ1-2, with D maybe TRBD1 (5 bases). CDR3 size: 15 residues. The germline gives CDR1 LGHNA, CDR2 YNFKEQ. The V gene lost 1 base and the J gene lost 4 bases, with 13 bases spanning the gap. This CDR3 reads CASSQGTSAGYGYTF. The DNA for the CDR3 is TGTGCCAGCAGCCAAGGGACATCGGCCGGCTATGGCTACACCTTC.

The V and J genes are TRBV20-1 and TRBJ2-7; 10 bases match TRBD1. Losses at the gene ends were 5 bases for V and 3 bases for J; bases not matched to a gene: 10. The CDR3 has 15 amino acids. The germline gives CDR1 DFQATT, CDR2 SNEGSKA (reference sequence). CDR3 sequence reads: CSARRQGAGGYEQYF. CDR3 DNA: TGCAGTGCTCGCAGACAGGGGGCGGGAGGCTACGAGCAGTACTTC.

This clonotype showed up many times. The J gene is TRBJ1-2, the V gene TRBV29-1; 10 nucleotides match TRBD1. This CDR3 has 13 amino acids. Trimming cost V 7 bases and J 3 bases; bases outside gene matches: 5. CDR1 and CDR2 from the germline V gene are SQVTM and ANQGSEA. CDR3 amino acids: CSGTDRGDYGYTF. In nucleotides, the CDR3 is TGCAGCGGTACGGACAGGGGGGACTATGGCTACACCTTC.

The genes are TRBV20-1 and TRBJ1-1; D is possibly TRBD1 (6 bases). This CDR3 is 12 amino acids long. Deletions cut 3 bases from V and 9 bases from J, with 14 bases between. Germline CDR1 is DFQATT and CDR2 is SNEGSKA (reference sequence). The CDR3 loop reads CSASSRGRQAFF. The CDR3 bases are TGCAGTGCTAGTTCCAGGGGAAGGCAAGCTTTCTTT.

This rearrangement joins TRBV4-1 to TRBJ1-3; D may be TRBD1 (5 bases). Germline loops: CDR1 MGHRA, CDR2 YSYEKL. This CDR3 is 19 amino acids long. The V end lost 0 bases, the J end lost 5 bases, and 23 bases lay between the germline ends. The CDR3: CASSQDGDLRGGRRNTIYF. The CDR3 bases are TGCGCCAGCAGCCAAGATGGCGATTTGCGGGGGGGACGGCGAAACACCATATATTTT.

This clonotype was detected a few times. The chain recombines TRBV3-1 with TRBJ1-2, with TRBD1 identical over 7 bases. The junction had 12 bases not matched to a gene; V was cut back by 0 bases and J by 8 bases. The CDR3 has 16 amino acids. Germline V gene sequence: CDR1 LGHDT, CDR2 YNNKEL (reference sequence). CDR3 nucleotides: TGTGCCAGCAGCCAAGATTTGTACAGGGGAGCGTTAGGCTACACCTTC. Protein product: CASSQDLYRGALGYTF.

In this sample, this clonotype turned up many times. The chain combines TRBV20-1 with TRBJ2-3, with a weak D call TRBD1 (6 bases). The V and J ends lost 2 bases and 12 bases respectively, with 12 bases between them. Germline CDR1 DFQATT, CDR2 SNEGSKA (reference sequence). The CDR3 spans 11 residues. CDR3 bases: TGCAGTGCTAGACTGGGACACCTTCAGTATTTT. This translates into CSARLGHLQYF.

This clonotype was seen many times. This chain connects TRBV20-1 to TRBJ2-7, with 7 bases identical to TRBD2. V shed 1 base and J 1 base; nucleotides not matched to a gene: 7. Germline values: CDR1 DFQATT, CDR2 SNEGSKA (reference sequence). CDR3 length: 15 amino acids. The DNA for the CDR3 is TGCAGTGCTAGAGTGCCCGGCGGGAGATCCTACGAGCAGTACTTC. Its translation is CSARVPGGRSYEQYF.